The 14 T cell receptor beta chains reported below all come from one sample, sequenced in a study of shared clonotypes between healthy human individuals. The method was immunoSEQ multiplex PCR; TCRdb's version includes in-frame clones alone and lacks a portion of them. The sample has approximately 1,000,000 clones, about 80% seen once. Sequenced input: memory CD4+ T cells from PBMCs. Regarding subset: CD45RA-negative fraction. These receptors originate from a man younger than 35 in good health. Some clones in this sample may be carry-over from other donors' samples.

The chain has TRBV14 and TRBJ2-7, with D possibly matching TRBD1 (6 bases). The CDR3 is 15 amino acids. Germline assignment: CDR1 SGHDN and CDR2 FVKESK. V lost 1 base to trimming and J lost 3 bases, with 13 bases between them. In DNA form, the CDR3 reads TGTGCCAGCAGCCAAGGACAGGCGGCCTACTACGAGCAGTACTTC. Its translation: CASSQGQAAYYEQYF.

Concerning this clone: A clone one base away is much larger, so this may be a read error. Written as DNA, the CDR3 is TGTGCCAGCAGCTTAGGACTAAACAATGAGCAGTTCTTC. Its protein product is CASSLGLNNEQFF. V gene TRBV11-2 combines with J gene TRBJ2-1; possibly TRBD2 for D (5 bases). Germline CDR1 is SGHAT and CDR2 is FQNNGV. This CDR3 is 13 amino acids long. With 1 base removed from V and 5 bases from J, the gap between germline ends came to 6 bases.

CDR3 sequence reads: CASALGGPSLGYEQYF. The CDR3 region has the DNA TGTGCCAGCGCCCTGGGGGGTCCCTCTCTGGGCTACGAGCAGTACTTC. The V call is TRBV18, the J call TRBJ2-7; perhaps TRBD2 as D (6 bases). The V end lost 8 bases, the J end lost 3 bases, and 23 bases lay between the germline ends. The CDR3 is 16 amino acids. Germline-derived CDR1 and CDR2 are KGHSH and LQKENI.

The gene calls are TRBV5-5 and TRBJ1-2, with 8 nucleotides matching TRBD1. The J segment lost 7 bases and the V segment lost 4 bases, leaving 3 bases of the junction unmatched. Per the germline V gene, CDR1 is SGHKS and CDR2 is YYEKEE (reference sequence). The CDR3 consists of 12 residues. As DNA, the CDR3 is TGTGCCAGCAGCAATGGACAGGGTGGCTACACCTTC. Amino acid sequence: CASSNGQGGYTF.

The chain recombines TRBV7-3 with TRBJ2-7; TRBD2 agrees at 7 bases. Unmatched junction bases numbered 13, after V lost 6 bases and J lost 5 bases. This CDR3 comprises 15 residues. Germline V gives CDR1 SGHTA, CDR2 FQGTGA. CDR3 in amino acids: CASRSLGAGADEQYF. The CDR3 DNA reads as TGTGCCAGCAGATCCCTAGGGGCGGGAGCTGACGAGCAGTACTTC.

In this sample, this clone turned up a few times. The chain is built from TRBV6-6 and TRBJ1-1; D remains ambiguous. V lost 6 bases and J lost 2, with 10 bases in between. The CDR3 is 13 residues long. Germline loops: CDR1 MNHNY, CDR2 SVGAGI (reference sequence). The CDR3 loop reads CASSTWENTEAFF. CDR3 coding DNA: TGTGCCAGCAGCACCTGGGAAAACACTGAAGCTTTCTTT.

The CDR3 DNA follows: TGTGCCAGCAGTGTGGGGGGCGCGTCGAGAGGCACAGATACGCAGTATTTT. Its protein is CASSVGGASRGTDTQYF. The chain uses TRBV6-1 and TRBJ2-3; D may match TRBD1 or TRBD2 (6 bases each). The CDR3 extends over 17 amino acids. CDR1 and CDR2 (germline): MNHNS, SASEGT. Trimming stripped 4 bases from V and 1 base from J, with 18 bases between.

The rearrangement links TRBV11-2 to TRBJ2-2; 9 positions agree with TRBD2. J was trimmed by 6 bases and V by 4 bases; bases with no gene match: 9. This CDR3 is 16 amino acids long. Germline V gene data show CDR1 as SGHAT and CDR2 as FQNNGV. This CDR3 reads CASSSVAGALAGELFF. The CDR3 DNA is TGTGCCAGCAGCTCCGTAGCGGGAGCCTTGGCCGGGGAGCTGTTTTTT.

The chain couples TRBV28 to TRBJ2-3, with 11 positions matching TRBD2. J gave up 5 bases and V 5 bases, and 6 bases lay outside the gene matches. The CDR3 runs to 15 residues. CDR1 and CDR2 (germline): MDHEN, SYDVKM. The CDR3, as DNA: TGTGCCAGCAGTCCTTATAGCGGGAGGGAAGATACGCAGTATTTT. It translates to CASSPYSGREDTQYF.

The chain combines TRBV29-1 with TRBJ2-1; D might be TRBD1 (6 bases). The CDR3 is 12 amino acids. With 7 bases removed from V and 2 bases from J, the gap between germline ends came to 9 bases. Germline CDR1 is SQVTM and CDR2 is ANQGSEA. The chain's CDR3 is CSADRTYNEQFF. The CDR3 coding sequence is TGCAGCGCCGACAGGACCTACAATGAGCAGTTCTTC.

Comment on this clone: The same CDR3 can be traced to other DNA sequences in this sample. V is TRBV6-5 and J is TRBJ2-3; 8 nucleotides align to TRBD2. The V and J ends lost 2 bases and 3 bases, in that order; junction bases with no gene match: 1. This CDR3 region has 14 residues. Germline loops: CDR1 MNHEY, CDR2 SVGAGI. The CDR3: CASSYREGTDTQYF. The DNA for the CDR3 is TGTGCCAGCAGTTACCGGGAGGGGACAGATACGCAGTATTTT.

J is TRBJ2-7 and V is TRBV4-1, with D perhaps matching TRBD1 or TRBD2 (5 bases each). The V gene lost 0 bases and the J gene lost 1 base, with 10 bases spanning the gap. CDR1 MGHRA and CDR2 YSYEKL come from the germline V gene. This CDR3 comprises 15 residues. The CDR3 sequence is CASSQEPGPSYEQYF. CDR3 nucleotide sequence: TGCGCCAGCAGCCAAGAACCGGGACCTTCCTACGAGCAGTACTTC.

Only one count was recorded for this clone. The V gene is TRBV25-1, the J gene TRBJ1-4; D unclear. V was pared by 3 bases and J by 8 bases, with 19 bases between. This CDR3 is 16 amino acids long. Germline CDR1 MGHDK, CDR2 SYGVNS. The CDR3 nucleotides are TGTGCCAGCAGTGAGGTCGTAGGGATCCTACCGGAAAAACTGTTTTTT. Translation gives CASSEVVGILPEKLFF. Full variable domain (remainder filled in from reference TRBV25-1 and TRBJ1-4): EADIYQTPRYLVIGTGKKITLECSQTMGHDKMYWYQQDPGMELHLIHYSYGVNSTEKGDLSSESTVSRIRTEHFPLTLESARPSHTSQYLCASSEVVGILPEKLFFGSGTQLSVL.

The V call is TRBV18, the J call TRBJ2-7; a possible D gene is TRBD2 (5 bases). The CDR3 is 16 residues long. Trimming removed 2 bases at V and 1 base at J, with 15 bases between. The germline gives CDR1 KGHSH, CDR2 LQKENI. The CDR3 DNA sequence: TGTGCCAGCTCACCAAATCTAGCCTGGAGTTCCTACGAGCAGTACTTC. As protein: CASSPNLAWSSYEQYF.